Listed here are 9 T cell receptor beta chains from one sample, sequenced in a study of shared clonotypes between healthy human individuals. TCRdb's copy holds only in-frame clones and misses some; the assay was immunoSEQ multiplex PCR. This table holds around 1.9 million clones, 85% to 95% found once. Naive CD8 cells lacked CD45RO and underwent positive selection for CCR7, leaving out terminally differentiated effector memory CD45RA+ cells. Sample: naive CD8+ T cells from PBMCs. Receptors originate from a man aged 18 to 30 in good health. Some clones in this sample may be carry-over from other donors' samples.

The V and J genes are TRBV6-5 and TRBJ1-2; 11 positions agree with TRBD1. Germline assignment: CDR1 MNHEY and CDR2 SVGAGI. Trimming removed 5 bases from V and 6 bases from J; junction bases left unmatched: 5. The CDR3 runs 14 residues. The CDR3 DNA reads as TGTGCCAGCAGTCAGGGACAGGGGGACGATGGCTACACCTTC. Translating gives CASSQGQGDDGYTF.

This clone was detected only a few times. The chain employs TRBV4-1 and TRBJ1-5; D is ambiguous. V was shortened by 7 bases and J by 1 base, with 17 bases between the two germline ends. From germline, CDR1 is MGHRA and CDR2 YSYEKL. There are 16 residues in the CDR3. CDR3 sequence (DNA): TGCGCCAGCACTACTACAGTCGGCGGAAGCAATCAGCCCCAGCATTTT. Translating gives CASTTTVGGSNQPQHF.

The chain uses TRBV15 and TRBJ2-7; D perhaps matches TRBD1 (5 bases). CDR1 LNHNV and CDR2 YYDKDF come from the germline V gene (reference sequence). The CDR3 runs 16 residues. Trimming cost V 0 bases and J 6 bases, with 18 bases left between them. The CDR3 spells CATSRDVFWATAEQYF. In nucleotides, the CDR3 is TGTGCCACCAGCAGAGATGTTTTTTGGGCGACAGCCGAGCAGTACTTC.

The gene calls are TRBV29-1 and TRBJ2-1; 9 nucleotides match TRBD2. Germline V gene sequence: CDR1 SQVTM, CDR2 ANQGSEA. V lost 8 bases, J lost 4 bases, and 9 bases stayed unmatched. The CDR3 extends over 14 amino acids. The CDR3: CSTISGSIYNEQFF. CDR3 DNA: TGCAGCACCATTAGCGGGAGTATTTACAATGAGCAGTTCTTC.

The V call is TRBV6-5, the J call TRBJ2-7; TRBD2 aligns across 8 bases. Germline V gene sequence: CDR1 MNHEY, CDR2 SVGAGI. Trimming took 0 bases from V and 2 from J; bases not matched to a gene: 6. The CDR3 runs 16 residues. Here the CDR3 DNA reads TGTGCCAGCAGTTACTCGGCAGCGGGAGTCACCTACGAGCAGTACTTC. It is translated as CASSYSAAGVTYEQYF.

V usage is TRBV28 and J usage is TRBJ2-5; no clear D gene. Trimming took off 4 bases at V and 3 bases at J, with 12 bases between the two ends. The CDR3 runs to 14 residues. Germline CDR1 and CDR2: MDHEN and SYDVKM. This CDR3 is CASSSHNPKETQYF. DNA of the CDR3: TGTGCCAGCAGTTCCCATAACCCAAAAGAGACCCAGTACTTC.

The J gene is TRBJ2-7, the V gene TRBV11-2; D gene ambiguous. CDR1 and CDR2 (germline): SGHAT, FQNNGV. The CDR3 has 13 amino acids. Between the trimmed V and J ends, which lost 2 bases and 5 bases, there was a span of 10 bases. Written as DNA, the CDR3 is TGTGCCAGCAGCTTAAATCCTTCCCACGAGCAGTACTTC. Its translation is CASSLNPSHEQYF.

As to this clone: Other DNA sequences in the same sample also yield this CDR3. The genes are TRBV4-1 and TRBJ2-2; 9 bases line up with TRBD1. Germline lookup yields CDR1 MGHRA and CDR2 YSYEKL. Germline trimming cut 0 bases from V and 6 bases from J; bases unmatched to any gene: 2. This CDR3 region has 15 residues. CDR3 sequence (DNA): TGCGCCAGCAGCCAAGATCGGACAGGGGCCGGGGAGCTGTTTTTT. Translation: CASSQDRTGAGELFF.

The chain joins TRBV28 to TRBJ2-1; the match to TRBD2 covers 13 bases. CDR1 and CDR2 (germline): MDHEN, SYDVKM. The CDR3 is made up of 16 amino acids. The ends lost 2 bases at V and 4 bases at J; junction bases unmatched: 2. Here the CDR3 reads CASSLRLAGGYNEQFF. The CDR3 DNA follows: TGTGCCAGCAGTTTAAGACTAGCGGGGGGTTACAATGAGCAGTTCTTC.